These T cell receptor beta chains were read from a single sample in a study of T cells in Graves' hyperthyroidism and ophthalmopathy. Using its own MiXCR run on the multiplex PCR reads, TCRdb lists one record per CDR3 protein. This sample has under 450,000 distinct CDR3 sequences, with roughly 12% found just once. Sequenced sample: blood. These receptors came from a man aged 30 to 39 with Graves' hyperthyroidism that later progressed to Graves' ophthalmopathy. The conserved cysteine and the conserved F or W are not part of the CDR3 here. D genes are given only for firm matches. A row's size may be missing; if present it is once, few, many or a size class.

V gene	clone size	D gene	J gene	CDR3 protein
TRBV7-8	many	-	TRBJ2-1	ASSFRTSSYNEQF
TRBV10-2	many	TRBD1	TRBJ1-2	ASSEGTGIRGYT
TRBV6-2/TRBV6-3	-	TRBD2	TRBJ2-2	ASSYESTSGATGELF
TRBV29-1	few	TRBD1	TRBJ1-2	SVDGTGGDYGYT
TRBV6-6	many	TRBD1	TRBJ1-4	ASSYLGQGNEKLF
TRBV5-1	many	TRBD1	TRBJ2-7	ASSLGQGNTYEQY
TRBV12-3/TRBV12-4	-	TRBD1	TRBJ1-2	ASSLLTGASYGYT
TRBV7-3	-	-	TRBJ1-6	ASSLPQPLYNSPRH
TRBV5-1	many	-	TRBJ1-1	ASSDNFARVNTEAF
TRBV4-2	-	-	TRBJ1-1	ASSQEGQMKPF
TRBV20-1	many	TRBD1	TRBJ1-6	SARDPRDRRYNSPLH
TRBV11-2	many	-	TRBJ2-7	ASSLVFNPYEQY
TRBV15	-	-	TRBJ1-3	ATSRDNSGNTIY
TRBV13	many	-	TRBJ1-6	ASRVTGTYNSPLH
TRBV30	few	-	TRBJ2-3	AWSGGGKADTQY
TRBV15	-	-	TRBJ2-7	ATSRESGTTYEQY
TRBV20-1	many	-	TRBJ2-1	SAIRGDYNEQF
TRBV11-3	few	-	TRBJ2-2	ASKHSLNTGELF
TRBV5-4	-	-	TRBJ2-7	ASSRPGSLYEQY
TRBV5-1	many	-	TRBJ2-3	ASSLGRRTDTQY
TRBV7-9	-	-	TRBJ2-3	ASSLGLRHDTQY
TRBV7-8	many	-	TRBJ2-1	ASSSVPQLTGVKVHEQF
TRBV27	-	TRBD2	TRBJ2-7	ASSLTPRLAGYEQY
TRBV29-1	-	-	TRBJ2-1	SGERGGEQF
TRBV11-3	few	-	TRBJ2-2	ASTRVEGATGELF
TRBV3-1	few	-	TRBJ2-1	ASSQDPESSYNEQF
TRBV5-1	many	-	TRBJ2-1	ASSSIGGRYNEQF
TRBV28	many	TRBD1	TRBJ1-6	ASSSMGTVNSPLH
TRBV6-6	many	-	TRBJ2-1	ASSYSTQGGYNEQF
TRBV6-1	-	-	TRBJ2-1	AGSDGHPSYNEQF
TRBV19	-	TRBD1	TRBJ2-1	ASSFLSGQGGDEQF
TRBV20-1	few	TRBD1	TRBJ1-5	SALDRGGQPQH
TRBV12-3/TRBV12-4	-	-	TRBJ1-4	ASSSGNSDEKLF
TRBV2	many	-	TRBJ1-2	ASRPGAGRGYT
TRBV5-4	few	-	TRBJ1-1	ASSLLKTLNTEAF
TRBV27	many	-	TRBJ2-2	ASTPLLGTGELF
TRBV6-2/TRBV6-3	-	-	TRBJ1-6	ASRPGGSYNSPLH
TRBV27	-	-	TRBJ2-3	ASSLYPGSDTDTQY
TRBV3-1	many	TRBD2	TRBJ2-1	ASSQDGGGPYNEQF
TRBV6-2/TRBV6-3	-	TRBD1	TRBJ1-5	ASSTGQATNQPQH
TRBV6-1	many	-	TRBJ2-2	ASSLKLIGELF
TRBV7-8	many	-	TRBJ2-2	ASSLAGGELF
TRBV6-1	many	TRBD1	TRBJ1-6	ASREPGQGNSPLH
TRBV7-9	few	TRBD1	TRBJ1-6	ASSLVPPTGLNSPLH
TRBV12-3/TRBV12-4	many	TRBD2	TRBJ2-2	ASSRFSGGNTGELF
TRBV2	many	-	TRBJ1-4	ASILNEKLF
TRBV3-1	many	-	TRBJ2-5	ASSLRVQGAKETQY
TRBV13	-	TRBD2	TRBJ2-1	ASSPVGAGRYNEQF
TRBV7-2	many	TRBD1	TRBJ2-1	ASSPRQGLLSYNEQF
TRBV6-1	-	TRBD1	TRBJ2-7	ASGGQATYEQY
TRBV28	-	-	TRBJ1-2	ASREWGERSYT
TRBV2	-	TRBD1	TRBJ1-1	AIHVPFGQGGNTEAF
TRBV30	many	-	TRBJ1-2	AWLRGSYYGYT
TRBV14	-	-	TRBJ2-7	ASSRLGLTYEQC
TRBV6-1	few	-	TRBJ1-5	ASSQNRQRNQPQH
TRBV7-9	-	-	TRBJ1-1	ASSPRVAEAF
TRBV7-8	-	-	TRBJ2-6	ASSAFTGYAGANVLT
TRBV29-1	many	-	TRBJ2-1	SVEAPFYNEQF